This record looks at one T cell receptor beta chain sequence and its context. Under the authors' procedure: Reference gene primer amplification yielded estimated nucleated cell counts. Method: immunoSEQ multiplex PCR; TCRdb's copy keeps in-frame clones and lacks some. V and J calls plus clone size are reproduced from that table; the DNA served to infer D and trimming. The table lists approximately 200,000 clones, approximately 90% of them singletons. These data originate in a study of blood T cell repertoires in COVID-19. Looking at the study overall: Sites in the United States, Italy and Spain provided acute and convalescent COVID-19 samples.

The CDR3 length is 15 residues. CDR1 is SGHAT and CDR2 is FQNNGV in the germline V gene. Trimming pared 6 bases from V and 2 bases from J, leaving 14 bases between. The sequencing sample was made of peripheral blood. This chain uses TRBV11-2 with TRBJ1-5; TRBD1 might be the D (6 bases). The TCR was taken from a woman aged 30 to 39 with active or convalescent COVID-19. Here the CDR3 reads CASSPDDRRNQPQHF. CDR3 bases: TGTGCCAGCAGTCCCGATGACAGGCGCAATCAGCCCCAGCATTTT.